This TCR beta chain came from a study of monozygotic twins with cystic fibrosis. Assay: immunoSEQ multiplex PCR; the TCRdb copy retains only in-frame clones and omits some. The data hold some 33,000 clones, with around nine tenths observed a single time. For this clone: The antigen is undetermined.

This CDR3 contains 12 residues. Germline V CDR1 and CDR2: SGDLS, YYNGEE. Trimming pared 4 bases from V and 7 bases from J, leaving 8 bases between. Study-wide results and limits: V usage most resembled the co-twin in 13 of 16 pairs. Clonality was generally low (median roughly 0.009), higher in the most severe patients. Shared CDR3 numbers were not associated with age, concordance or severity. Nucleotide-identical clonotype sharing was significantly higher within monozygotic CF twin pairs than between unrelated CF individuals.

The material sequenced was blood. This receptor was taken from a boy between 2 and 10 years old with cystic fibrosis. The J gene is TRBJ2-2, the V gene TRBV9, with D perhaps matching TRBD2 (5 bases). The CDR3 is CASSPGGGELFF. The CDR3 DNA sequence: TGTGCCAGCAGCCCCGGAGGCGGGGAGCTGTTTTTT.